The 5 T cell receptor beta chains presented below share a single source sample, sequenced in a study of T-cell memory formation after mild COVID-19. MiXCR, run by TCRdb on the 5' RACE reads, gives a single entry per CDR3 protein. The sample holds roughly 190,000 distinct CDR3 sequences; roughly a tenth are singletons and the top ten take roughly 3.2%. The sample taken for sequencing was PBMCs or a T cell subset sorted from them (not recorded which). The receptors stem from a man younger than 30 who had mild COVID-19 (a few samples of this study predate the infection). Cell type and time point are not known.

This chain connects TRBV12-3 or TRBV12-4 to TRBJ2-2, with 11 nucleotides matching TRBD2. This CDR3 comprises 15 residues. The V segment lost 8 bases and the J segment 9 bases; nucleotides outside the gene matches: 11. CDR3 DNA: TGTGCCAGCTTGACCGGGACTAGCGGTACGAGGGAGCTGTTTTTT. This sequence encodes CASLTGTSGTRELFF.

The chain uses TRBV27 and TRBJ1-1, with D uncertain. V was shortened by 4 bases and J by 4 bases, with 13 bases between the two germline ends. CDR1 is MNHEY and CDR2 is SMNVEV in the germline V gene (reference sequence). The CDR3 extends over 14 amino acids. The CDR3 DNA follows: TGTGCCAGCAGTTCCCCTTTTAGGAGCACTGAAGCTTTCTTT. Translated, it gives CASSSPFRSTEAFF.

This clonotype turned up a few times. This chain joins TRBV7-2 and TRBJ2-7; D gene ambiguous. The V gene lost 6 bases and the J gene lost 3 bases, with 9 bases spanning the gap. The CDR3 is 12 residues long. The V gene's germline CDR1 is SGHTA and CDR2 FQGNSA. In nucleotides, the CDR3 is TGTGCCAGCAGTTGGCAGCACTACGAGCAGTACTTC. Protein: CASSWQHYEQYF.

The chain links TRBV5-6 to TRBJ2-7, with unresolved D. Trimming removed 4 bases from V and 4 bases from J, with 12 bases in between. Germline V gene sequence: CDR1 SGHDT, CDR2 YYEEEE. This CDR3 is built from 13 residues. CDR3 region: CASSPGVLYEQYV. CDR3 nucleotide sequence: TGTGCCAGCAGCCCGGGCGTTCTTTACGAGCAGTACGTC.

This clonotype appeared many times. CDR3 in amino acids: CASSPPGSSQETQYF. Written as DNA, the CDR3 is TGTGCCAGCTCACCTCCAGGGTCGTCACAAGAGACCCAGTACTTC. The rearrangement links TRBV18 to TRBJ2-5; weak D call: TRBD1 (5 bases). CDR1 is KGHSH, CDR2 LQKENI, per germline. The CDR3 runs 15 residues. Trimming removed 3 bases at V and 2 bases at J, with 13 bases between.